Presented here are 20 T cell receptor beta chains from one specimen sequenced in a study of monozygotic twins with inflammatory bowel disease. TCRdb reanalyzed the 5' RACE reads and collapses them to one entry per CDR3 protein, without DNA. Its listing shows around 380,000 distinct CDR3 sequences. The sample comprised blood. These receptors were obtained from a human donor with ulcerative colitis or Crohn's disease, or a healthy co-twin of an affected twin (not recorded which).

The rearrangement uses TRBV7-6 and TRBJ2-1; with no DNA, the TCRdb D assignment of TRBD2 cannot be verified. Germline CDR1 SGHVS, CDR2 FNYEAQ. The CDR3 sequence is 19 residues long. This chain's CDR3 is CASSLAPRLAGGPTNEQFF. The whole variable domain, remainder taken from reference TRBV7-6 and TRBJ2-1, is GAGVSQSPRYKVTKRGQDVALRCDPISGHVSLYWYRQALGQGPEFLTYFNYEAQQDKSGLPNDRFSAERPEGSISTLTIQRTEQRDSAMYRCASSLAPRLAGGPTNEQFFGPGTRLTVL.

This chain connects TRBV18 to TRBJ1-1. The CDR3 extends over 14 amino acids. Germline CDR1 KGHSH, CDR2 LQKENI. The chain's CDR3 is CASSPRTDNTEAFF.

The CDR3: CASSLSTSLGNTIYF. V usage is TRBV5-4 and J usage is TRBJ1-3. Germline values: CDR1 SGHNT, CDR2 YYREEE (reference sequence). The CDR3 runs to 15 residues.

This chain connects TRBV6-5 to TRBJ1-2. This CDR3 spans 13 amino acids. The germline V gene has CDR1 MNHEY and CDR2 SVGAGI. The CDR3 sequence is CASSYSWRAGYTF.

The V call is TRBV5-1, the J call TRBJ2-7; with no DNA, the TCRdb D assignment of TRBD1 cannot be verified. The CDR3 loop spans 15 amino acids. Per the germline V gene, CDR1 is SGHRS and CDR2 is YFSETQ. The CDR3 sequence is CASSPMTGMAYEQYF.

V is TRBV5-1 and J is TRBJ2-1. The V gene's germline CDR1 is SGHRS and CDR2 YFSETQ. The CDR3 totals 15 residues. CDR3 protein: CASYVGGNSYNEQFF. Full variable domain (remainder filled in from reference TRBV5-1 and TRBJ2-1): KAGVTQTPRYLIKTRGQQVTLSCSPISGHRSVSWYQQTPGQGLQFLFEYFSETQRNKGNFPGRFSGRQFSNSRSEMNVSTLELGDSALYLCASYVGGNSYNEQFFGPGTRLTVL.

V usage is TRBV10-3 and J usage is TRBJ2-7; checking the TCRdb D call of TRBD1 is not possible without DNA. The CDR3 is 15 residues long. Germline CDR1 ENHRY, CDR2 SYGVKD. The CDR3 region is CAIRGQAGVSYEQYF.

The gene calls are TRBV7-6 and TRBJ2-2; TCRdb outputs TRBD1, but without DNA this stays unchecked. This CDR3 region has 18 residues. Germline V gives CDR1 SGHVS, CDR2 FNYEAQ. CDR3 residues: CASSQSGQGAGNTGELFF.

The chain is built from TRBV5-1 and TRBJ2-2. Germline values: CDR1 SGHRS, CDR2 YFSETQ. The CDR3 is 14 residues long. CDR3 sequence reads: CASSHSPEAGELFF.

CDR3 protein: CASKGAGGSSYNEQFF. This sequence joins TRBV19 and TRBJ2-1; TCRdb's D call, TRBD1, is unchecked because there is no DNA. The germline V gene has CDR1 LNHDA and CDR2 SQIVND (reference sequence). The CDR3 loop spans 16 amino acids.

The chain joins TRBV28 to TRBJ2-1; the D call from TCRdb, TRBD2, cannot be confirmed without DNA. The CDR3 is made up of 12 amino acids. CDR1 is MDHEN, CDR2 SYDVKM, per germline. The CDR3 sequence is CASSLWSGEQFF. Full variable domain (outside the CDR3, taken from reference TRBV28 and TRBJ2-1): DVKVTQSSRYLVKRTGEKVFLECVQDMDHENMFWYRQDPGLGLRLIYFSYDVKMKEKGDIPEGYSVSREKKERFSLILESASTNQTSMYLCASSLWSGEQFFGPGTRLTVL.

The chain has TRBV4-1 and TRBJ1-5; the TCRdb D gene call, TRBD1, has no DNA to confirm it. Germline values: CDR1 MGHRA, CDR2 YSYEKL. This CDR3 is 17 amino acids long. CDR3 in amino acids: CASSPPLGQGAGQPQHF.

The rearrangement uses TRBV30 and TRBJ1-5; TCRdb returns TRBD1, unconfirmable since there is no DNA. CDR1 is GTSNPN, CDR2 SVGIG, per germline (reference sequence). The CDR3 has 17 residues. The chain's CDR3 is CAWSRGQGWPGDQPQHF.

This chain connects TRBV11-2 to TRBJ2-1; checking the TCRdb D call of TRBD2 is not possible without DNA. This CDR3 is 15 amino acids long. Germline lookup yields CDR1 SGHAT and CDR2 FQNNGV. CDR3 in amino acids: CASSRSSGPSNEQFF.

This CDR3 reads CSGRQSSYEQYF. The chain links TRBV20-1 to TRBJ2-7. The germline V gene has CDR1 DFQATT and CDR2 SNEGSKA (reference sequence). The CDR3 totals 12 residues.

This chain links TRBV7-2 with TRBJ2-5. The CDR3 spans 14 residues. In germline, CDR1 is SGHTA, CDR2 FQGNSA. The CDR3 is CASSGDSFQETQYF. Drawing the rest from reference TRBV7-2 and TRBJ2-5, the complete variable domain is GAGVSQSPSNKVTEKGKDVELRCDPISGHTALYWYRQSLGQGLEFLIYFQGNSAPDKSGLPSDRFSAERTGGSVSTLTIQRTQQEDSAVYLCASSGDSFQETQYFGPGTRLLVL.

This chain links TRBV5-4 with TRBJ2-6; the D gene TCRdb calls, TRBD1, cannot be checked with no DNA. Germline CDR1 and CDR2: SGHNT and YYREEE (reference sequence). The CDR3 contains 14 residues. This CDR3 reads CASSFRAGANVLTF.

CDR3: CASSLGSAVSVREASF. J is TRBJ1-1 and V is TRBV5-1. The germline CDR1 and CDR2 sequences are SGHRS and YFSETQ. The CDR3 runs to 16 residues. The entire variable domain, with the rest obtained from reference TRBV5-1 and TRBJ1-1, is as follows: KAGVTQTPRYLIKTRGQQVTLSCSPISGHRSVSWYQQTPGQGLQFLFEYFSETQRNKGNFPGRFSGRQFSNSRSEMNVSTLELGDSALYLCASSLGSAVSVREASFGQGTRLTVV.

V usage is TRBV12-3 or TRBV12-4 and J usage is TRBJ1-1. The CDR3 totals 15 residues. CDR3 in amino acids: CASSLMGLGNTEAFF.

The rearrangement joins TRBV7-6 to TRBJ1-1; the D call from TCRdb, TRBD1, cannot be confirmed without DNA. The V gene's germline CDR1 is SGHVS and CDR2 FNYEAQ. The CDR3 has 15 residues. CDR3 region: CASSLAPGPNTEAFF. Drawing the rest from reference TRBV7-6 and TRBJ1-1, the complete variable domain is GAGVSQSPRYKVTKRGQDVALRCDPISGHVSLYWYRQALGQGPEFLTYFNYEAQQDKSGLPNDRFSAERPEGSISTLTIQRTEQRDSAMYRCASSLAPGPNTEAFFGQGTRLTVV.